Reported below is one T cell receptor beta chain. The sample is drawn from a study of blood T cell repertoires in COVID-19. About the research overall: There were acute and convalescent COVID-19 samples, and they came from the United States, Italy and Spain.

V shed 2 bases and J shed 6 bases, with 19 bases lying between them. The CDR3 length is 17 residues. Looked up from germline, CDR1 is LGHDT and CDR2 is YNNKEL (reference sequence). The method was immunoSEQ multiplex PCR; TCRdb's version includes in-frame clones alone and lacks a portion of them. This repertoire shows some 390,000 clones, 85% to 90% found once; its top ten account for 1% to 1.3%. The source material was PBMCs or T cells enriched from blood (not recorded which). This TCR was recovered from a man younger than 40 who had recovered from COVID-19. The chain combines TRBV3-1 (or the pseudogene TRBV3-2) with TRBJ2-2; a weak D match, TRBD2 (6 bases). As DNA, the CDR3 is TGTGCCAGCAGCCAATTCACCCGCGGGACGGGTGCCGGGGAGCTGTTTTTT. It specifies CASSQFTRGTGAGELFF.